Listed below are T cell receptor beta chains from one sample, sequenced in a study of blood T cell repertoires in COVID-19. The table came from immunoSEQ multiplex PCR; TCRdb's copy has only in-frame clones and leaves some out. The sample includes tens of thousands of clones, roughly nine tenths seen only once; the top ten take 5.4%. The source material was peripheral blood. The receptors originated from a man aged 55 to 70 with acute or convalescent COVID-19. The CDR3 runs from the conserved cysteine through the conserved F or W. The D gene is left open where the match is weak. Size values are once, few and many counts, or a class for expanded clones, and some rows have none.

CDR3 protein,V gene,clone size,J gene,D gene
CATSREKGQNTEAFF,TRBV15,-,TRBJ1-1,-
CASSSRERDTQYF,TRBV4-2,-,TRBJ2-3,-
CASSSRDRVIDTQYF,TRBV11-2,once,TRBJ2-3,TRBD1
CASSQGQGLDQPQHF,TRBV23-1,-,TRBJ1-5,-
CASSVRTGGSYGYTF,TRBV9,-,TRBJ1-2,TRBD1
CASSPRDRGPTTEAFF,TRBV19,-,TRBJ1-1,TRBD1
CASSQDLTGTNEKLFF,TRBV3-1/TRBV3-2,once,TRBJ1-4,TRBD1
CASSHFRGVGDTQYF,TRBV7-9,-,TRBJ2-3,-
CASSEQGRNSPLHF,TRBV6-1,-,TRBJ1-6,-
CASGELAGYYEQYF,TRBV2,-,TRBJ2-7,TRBD2
CASSLHGALPNYGYTF,TRBV23-1,-,TRBJ1-2,-
CASSLSAGTNNEQFF,TRBV11-2,-,TRBJ2-1,-
CASSSLQGYEQYF,TRBV11-1,-,TRBJ2-7,TRBD1
CAWDDNVNTEAFF,TRBV30,-,TRBJ1-1,-
CASSPVGTSPYLFGNTIYF,TRBV5-6,-,TRBJ1-3,-
CASSPATPFTDTQYF,TRBV5-8,-,TRBJ2-3,-
CASSLGQGNGYTF,TRBV5-1,-,TRBJ1-2,TRBD1
CAWGGSPNEQFF,TRBV7-8,-,TRBJ2-1,TRBD2